The source of this TCR beta chain is a study of tumor-infiltrating lymphocytes in localized non-small cell lung cancer (dated by TCRdb to the early 2020s). Study-level background: Patients whose samples were collected after neoadjuvant chemotherapy, as well as both smokers and never-smokers and several histologies, were included in the cohort. From each patient came resected tumor tissue plus uninvolved lung tissue from that same patient, and the uninvolved lung tissue was described as non-adjacent to the tumor. Flow cytometry, multiplex immunofluorescence, RNA-seq, exome sequencing and proteomics were applied to the same patients as TCR sequencing, which was one of several integrated assays. In total, the ICON cohort was made up of 150 or so surgical patients who had localized non-small cell lung cancer and whose tumors were resected. For roughly 56 patients, immunoSEQ T-cell fraction was compared between paired tumor and uninvolved lung.

As concerns this clone: Its recognized antigen is unknown. It has no much larger one-base neighbor in the sample; base qualities were not kept.

Overall results and qualifications from the work: Recurrence-free survival showed no association with tumor T-cell fraction from TCR sequencing (p = 0.61). Assay coverage differed among patients according to how much tissue was available, so only a subset of the cohort had TCR sequencing. Higher T cell infiltration in tumors than in uninvolved lung tissue was supported by TCRbeta sequencing, consistent with immunofluorescence CD3 counts. No difference in TCR-derived T-cell fraction was observed between the flow cytometry-defined immunotypes IM1 (good prognosis) and IM2 (poor prognosis). Because different assays used different pieces of the same tissue, intratumor heterogeneity could not be separated from technical variation.

The T-cell fraction in tumor and uninvolved lung tissue was obtained from TCR sequencing using the immunoSEQ assay. As for the original processing: For survival analysis, patients were divided into high (upper tertile) and low (lower two tertiles) T-cell fraction groups, which were compared by log-rank test. A signed-rank test was used to check for differences in T-cell fraction between paired tumor and uninvolved lung. The clones in this table, taken by TCRdb from immuneACCESS, are in-frame only. Not every clone is retained; where verified, under half of the shortfall comes from an unresolved V gene, and the cause of the rest is unknown. V and J calls plus clone size are reproduced from that table; the DNA served to infer D and trimming. The table for this sample lists approximately 6,600 clones; 70% to 85% of them were counted only once. The top ten constitute 30% of the sample. Including the terminal cysteine and phenylalanine, the CDR3 comprises 15 residues. Only CDR3 DNA is held: 45 bases, read in frame from base 1. In the germline V gene, CDR1 corresponds to LGHNA and CDR2 to YNFKEQ. V drops 5 bases and J drops 0 bases, leaving 11 bases in between.

The first patient joined ICON in the first half of 2016, and enrollment wrapped up when the last patient was enrolled in the second half of 2018. Fresh tumor and matched uninvolved tissue for in-depth immune analyses, including TCR sequencing, were collected from a subcohort of fewer than 95 patients. DNA for TCR sequencing was isolated from bulk tissue, and no cell sorting was done. Input material: lung tumor tissue. In this chain, TRBV4-2 is recombined with TRBJ1-3; there is no confident call for the D gene. The sequence came from a human donor with non-small cell lung cancer. The CDR3 is CASSEDWSSGNTIYF. Read as DNA, the sequence is TGTGCCAGCAGCGAGGACTGGAGCTCTGGAAACACCATATATTTT.